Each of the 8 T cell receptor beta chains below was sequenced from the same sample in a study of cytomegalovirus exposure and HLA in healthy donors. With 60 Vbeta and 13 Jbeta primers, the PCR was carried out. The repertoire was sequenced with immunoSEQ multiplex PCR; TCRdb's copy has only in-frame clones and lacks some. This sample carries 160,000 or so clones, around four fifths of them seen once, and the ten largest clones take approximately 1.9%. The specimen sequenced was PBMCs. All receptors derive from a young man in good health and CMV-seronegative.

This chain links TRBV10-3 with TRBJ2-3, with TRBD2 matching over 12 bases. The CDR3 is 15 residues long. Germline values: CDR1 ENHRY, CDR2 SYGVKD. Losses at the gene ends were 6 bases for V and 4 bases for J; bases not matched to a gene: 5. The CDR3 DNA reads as TGTGCCATCAGCGACTCTAGCGGGGGGGCAGATACGCAGTATTTT. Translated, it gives CAISDSSGGADTQYF.

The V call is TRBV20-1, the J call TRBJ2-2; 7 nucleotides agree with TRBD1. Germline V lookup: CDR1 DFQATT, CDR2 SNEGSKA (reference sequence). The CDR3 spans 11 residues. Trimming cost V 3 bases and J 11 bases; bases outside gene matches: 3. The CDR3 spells CSARGTAELFF. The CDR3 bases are TGCAGTGCTAGGGGGACAGCTGAGCTGTTTTTT.

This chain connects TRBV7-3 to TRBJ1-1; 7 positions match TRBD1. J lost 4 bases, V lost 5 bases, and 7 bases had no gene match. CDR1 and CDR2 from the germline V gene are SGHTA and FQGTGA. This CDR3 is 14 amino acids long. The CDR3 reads CASSLLGGRTEAFF. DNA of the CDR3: TGTGCCAGCAGCCTATTAGGGGGCCGCACTGAAGCTTTCTTT.

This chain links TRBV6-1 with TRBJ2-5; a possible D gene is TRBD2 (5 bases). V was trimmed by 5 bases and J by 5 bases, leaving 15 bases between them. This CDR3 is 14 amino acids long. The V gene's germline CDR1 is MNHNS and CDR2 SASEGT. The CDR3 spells CASSYSRARETQYF. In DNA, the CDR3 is TGTGCCAGCAGTTATTCGAGGGCTCGGGAGACCCAGTACTTC.

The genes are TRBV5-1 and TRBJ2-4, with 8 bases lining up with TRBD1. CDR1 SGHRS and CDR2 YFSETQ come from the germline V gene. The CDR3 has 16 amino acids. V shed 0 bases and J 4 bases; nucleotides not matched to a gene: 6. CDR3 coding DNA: TGCGCCAGCAGCTTGGGGGAGGACAGGGATAAAAACATTCAGTACTTC. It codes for CASSLGEDRDKNIQYF.

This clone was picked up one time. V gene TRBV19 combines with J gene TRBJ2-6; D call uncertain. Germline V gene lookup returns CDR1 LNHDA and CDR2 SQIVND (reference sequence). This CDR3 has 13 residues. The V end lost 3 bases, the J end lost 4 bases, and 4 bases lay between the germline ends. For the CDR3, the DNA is TGTGCCAGTAGTATGGGCGGGGCCAACGTCCTGACTTTC. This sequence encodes CASSMGGANVLTF.

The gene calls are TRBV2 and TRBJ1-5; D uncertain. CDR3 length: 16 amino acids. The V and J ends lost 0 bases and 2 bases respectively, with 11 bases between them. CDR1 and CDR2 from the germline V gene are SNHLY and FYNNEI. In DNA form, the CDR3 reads TGTGCCAGCAGTGAAGCGGGCAGAGACCGCAATCAGCCCCAGCATTTT. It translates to CASSEAGRDRNQPQHF.

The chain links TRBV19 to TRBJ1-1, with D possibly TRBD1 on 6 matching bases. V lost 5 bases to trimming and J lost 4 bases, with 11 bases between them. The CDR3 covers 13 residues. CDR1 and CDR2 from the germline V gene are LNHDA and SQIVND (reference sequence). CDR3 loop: CASSQGRATEAFF. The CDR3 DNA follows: TGTGCCAGTAGTCAGGGGAGGGCCACTGAAGCTTTCTTT.